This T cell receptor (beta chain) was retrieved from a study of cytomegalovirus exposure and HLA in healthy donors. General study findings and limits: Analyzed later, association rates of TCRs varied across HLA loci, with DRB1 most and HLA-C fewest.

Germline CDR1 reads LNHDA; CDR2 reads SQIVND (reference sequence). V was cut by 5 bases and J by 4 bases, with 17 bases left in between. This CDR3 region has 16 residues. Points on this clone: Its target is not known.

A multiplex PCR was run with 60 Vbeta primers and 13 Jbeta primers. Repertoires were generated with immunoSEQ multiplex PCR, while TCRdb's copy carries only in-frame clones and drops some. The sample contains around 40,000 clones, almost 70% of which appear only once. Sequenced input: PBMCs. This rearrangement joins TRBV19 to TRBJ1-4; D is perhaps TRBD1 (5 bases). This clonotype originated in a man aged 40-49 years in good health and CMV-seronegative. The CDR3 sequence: CASSLQEAGGNEKLFF. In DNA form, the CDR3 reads TGTGCCAGTAGTTTACAGGAGGCCGGGGGTAATGAAAAACTGTTTTTT. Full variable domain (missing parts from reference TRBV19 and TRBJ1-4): DGGITQSPKYLFRKEGQNVTLSCEQNLNHDAMYWYRQDPGQGLRLIYYSQIVNDFQKGDIAEGYSVSREKKESFPLTVTSAQKNPTAFYLCASSLQEAGGNEKLFFGSGTQLSVL.